These T cell receptor beta chains were read from a single sample in a study of T-cell memory formation after mild COVID-19. One entry per CDR3 protein results from TCRdb running MiXCR on the 5' RACE reads. Of hundreds of thousands of distinct CDR3 sequences listed, approximately 15% are singletons. The sample consisted of PBMCs or a T cell subset sorted from them (not recorded which). The origin of the receptors is a man aged 18 to 30 who had mild COVID-19 (a few samples of this study predate the infection). Cell type and time point are not known. The CDR3 runs from the conserved cysteine through the conserved F or W. The D gene is left open where the match is weak. Clone sizes are given selectively: once, few, many, or a class where the clone is expanded.

size: few; D: NA; J: TRBJ2-3; V: TRBV28; DNA: TGTGCCAGCAGTCCTTCCGGGACCCCAGATACGCAGTATTTT; CDR3: CASSPSGTPDTQYF
size: few; D: NA; J: TRBJ2-2; V: TRBV7-9; DNA: TGTGCCAGCAGCAAACTCACCGGGGAGCTGTTTTTT; CDR3: CASSKLTGELFF
size: few; D: TRBD1; J: TRBJ2-2; V: TRBV3-1; DNA: TGTGCCAGCAGCCACGGACAGGAGAAAAACACCGGGGAGCTGTTTTTT; CDR3: CASSHGQEKNTGELFF
size: NA; D: NA; J: TRBJ2-5; V: TRBV24-1; DNA: TGTGCCACCAGTGACCCCGGGTCAGCAGGAGAGACCCAGTACTTC; CDR3: CATSDPGSAGETQYF
size: NA; D: NA; J: TRBJ1-4; V: TRBV6-6; DNA: TGTGCCAGCAGCCCCACGTCTTCCTTAGAAAAACTGTTTTTT; CDR3: CASSPTSSLEKLFF
size: NA; D: TRBD1; J: TRBJ1-1; V: TRBV24-1; DNA: TGTGCCACCAGCACCAAGGAACTTAACGGACAGGGGCCCATCTGGAGTTTT; CDR3: CATSTKELNGQGPIWSF
size: NA; D: NA; J: TRBJ1-1; V: TRBV20-1; DNA: TGCAGTGCTAGAGGTGAAATACAGGGCATGAACACTGAAGCTTTCTTT; CDR3: CSARGEIQGMNTEAFF
size: NA; D: NA; J: TRBJ1-2; V: TRBV7-2; DNA: TGTGCCAGCAGCTTCCCCCAGGGGACCCTTGACACCTTC; CDR3: CASSFPQGTLDTF
size: many; D: NA; J: TRBJ1-1; V: TRBV5-1; DNA: TGCGCCAGCAAACAGGCGATGAACACTGAAGCTTTCTTT; CDR3: CASKQAMNTEAFF
size: many; D: TRBD2; J: TRBJ2-2; V: TRBV9; DNA: TGTGCCAGCAGCGTAGCTAGCGGGGGGGCCGGCGGGGAGCTGTTTTTT; CDR3: CASSVASGGAGGELFF
size: NA; D: TRBD1; J: TRBJ2-5; V: TRBV3-1; DNA: TGTGCCAGCAGCCCCCAAACCTCCGGGACAGGCCAAGAGACCCAGTACTTC; CDR3: CASSPQTSGTGQETQYF
size: NA; D: NA; J: TRBJ1-3; V: TRBV6-5; DNA: TGTGCCAGCAGTTACTCTCCAGGGTTTGGAAACACCATATATTTT; CDR3: CASSYSPGFGNTIYF
size: many; D: NA; J: TRBJ2-7; V: TRBV10-3; DNA: TGTGCCATCAGGGACATCTACGAGCAGTACTTC; CDR3: CAIRDIYEQYF
size: few; D: NA; J: TRBJ2-3; V: TRBV20-1; DNA: TGCAGTGCTAGTCATCCCCCTGTCTATACGCAGTATTTT; CDR3: CSASHPPVYTQYF
size: NA; D: TRBD1; J: TRBJ1-4; V: TRBV27; DNA: TGTGCCAGCTGGCGGGACAGACACGCAACTAATGAAAAACTGTTTTTT; CDR3: CASWRDRHATNEKLFF
size: NA; D: NA; J: TRBJ2-6; V: TRBV5-1; DNA: TGCGCCAGCAGCTTGGCCGTCGGTATAGGGGCCAACGTCCTGACTTTC; CDR3: CASSLAVGIGANVLTF
size: NA; D: TRBD1; J: TRBJ2-2; V: TRBV7-2; DNA: TGTGCCAGCAGCCCCAGGACAGGGTTAAACACCGGGGAGCTGTTTTTT; CDR3: CASSPRTGLNTGELFF
size: few; D: NA; J: TRBJ2-2; V: TRBV5-1; DNA: TGCGCCAGCGGACAGCAGAACACCGGGGAGCTGTTTTTT; CDR3: CASGQQNTGELFF
size: many; D: NA; J: TRBJ2-3; V: TRBV24-1; DNA: TGTGCCACTGCTTCTGGTACAGTGGTAGATACGCAGTATTTT; CDR3: CATASGTVVDTQYF
size: NA; D: NA; J: TRBJ2-1; V: TRBV6-6; DNA: TGTGCCAGCAGCTCCAAAGATGAGCAGTTCTTC; CDR3: CASSSKDEQFF
size: few; D: TRBD2; J: TRBJ2-7; V: TRBV20-1; DNA: TGCAGTGCAACGAGTCTAGCGGGGGGTTCCTACGAGCAGTACTTC; CDR3: CSATSLAGGSYEQYF
size: once; D: TRBD1; J: TRBJ2-3; V: TRBV7-3; DNA: TGTGCCAGCAGCTTCCTGGGACAGGGGGTAGATACGCAGTATTTT; CDR3: CASSFLGQGVDTQYF
size: NA; D: NA; J: TRBJ2-2; V: TRBV19; DNA: TGTGCCAGTAGTCCCCGGGCGGGGCCCGGGGAGCTGTTTTTT; CDR3: CASSPRAGPGELFF
size: NA; D: NA; J: TRBJ2-3; V: TRBV5-1; DNA: TGCGCCAGCAGCTTGGCGAAGCACACAGATACGCAGTATTTT; CDR3: CASSLAKHTDTQYF
size: few; D: TRBD2; J: TRBJ2-3; V: TRBV7-2; DNA: TGTGCCAGCAGCTTTACTAGCGGCACAGATACGCAGTATTTT; CDR3: CASSFTSGTDTQYF
size: NA; D: NA; J: TRBJ2-6; V: TRBV5-1; DNA: TGCGCCAGCAGCTTGGCCCCGGGGGCCAACGTCCTGACTTTC; CDR3: CASSLAPGANVLTF
size: NA; D: TRBD1; J: TRBJ2-2; V: TRBV5-1; DNA: TGCGCCAGCAGCTTGGGAGGACAGGGGACCGGGGAGCTGTTTTTT; CDR3: CASSLGGQGTGELFF
size: NA; D: TRBD1; J: TRBJ2-3; V: TRBV20-1; DNA: TGCAGTGCAAGGGGACAGGAGAGCACAGATACGCAGTATTTT; CDR3: CSARGQESTDTQYF
size: few; D: NA; J: TRBJ2-3; V: TRBV29-1; DNA: TGCAGCGTTGGAACAGGGATAGGCACAGATACGCAGTATTTT; CDR3: CSVGTGIGTDTQYF
size: few; D: NA; J: TRBJ1-1; V: TRBV20-1; DNA: TGCAGCGCCTCCGTAGGGGGGGCGCGGACTGAAGCTTTCTTT; CDR3: CSASVGGARTEAFF
size: NA; D: NA; J: TRBJ2-7; V: TRBV5-1; DNA: TGCGCCAGCAGCTTGGCCGCTACAGTTCCCTACGAGCAGTACTTC; CDR3: CASSLAATVPYEQYF
size: few; D: TRBD1; J: TRBJ1-4; V: TRBV9; DNA: TGTGCCAGCAGCGCCGGGACAGGGGAAAAACTGTTTTTT; CDR3: CASSAGTGEKLFF
size: few; D: TRBD1; J: TRBJ2-3; V: TRBV6-2/TRBV6-3; DNA: TGTGCCAGCAGTTACTCCGATCGTCAGGGGGCTACGGATACGCAGTATTTT; CDR3: CASSYSDRQGATDTQYF
size: many; D: TRBD2; J: TRBJ2-3; V: TRBV5-1; DNA: TGCGCCAGCAGCACGGGACTAGCGGGGGATCTAACGCAGTATTTT; CDR3: CASSTGLAGDLTQYF
size: NA; D: TRBD2; J: TRBJ2-3; V: TRBV6-6; DNA: TGTGCCAGCAGTTATAGGGCTAGCGGGGAGGATACGCAGTATTTT; CDR3: CASSYRASGEDTQYF
size: few; D: NA; J: TRBJ1-1; V: TRBV4-1; DNA: TGCGCCAGCAGCCAAGAATTCGGACGGTATGAAGCTTTCTTT; CDR3: CASSQEFGRYEAFF
size: many; D: NA; J: TRBJ2-5; V: TRBV6-2/TRBV6-3; DNA: TGTGCCAGCTCATTGGTCTCCTGGGAGACCCAGTACTTC; CDR3: CASSLVSWETQYF
size: NA; D: NA; J: TRBJ2-1; V: TRBV4-1; DNA: TGCGCCAGCACCTCGGATCTCAATGAGCAGTTCTTC; CDR3: CASTSDLNEQFF
size: many; D: NA; J: TRBJ2-3; V: TRBV5-1; DNA: TGCGCCAGCAGCTCGACCTTCACAGATACGCAGTATTTT; CDR3: CASSSTFTDTQYF
size: NA; D: NA; J: TRBJ2-7; V: TRBV12-3/TRBV12-4; DNA: TGTGCCAGCAGAGGGGGAGATACAGCTAGAGAGCAGTACTTC; CDR3: CASRGGDTAREQYF
size: NA; D: NA; J: TRBJ1-1; V: TRBV2; DNA: TGTGCCAGCAGTAAGGGGAGGGACACTGAAGCTTTCTTT; CDR3: CASSKGRDTEAFF